The rows below give T cell receptor beta chains drawn from one sample of a study of technical replicates of blood from a handful of donors. Using immunoSEQ multiplex PCR, the repertoire was profiled, and TCRdb retains in-frame clones only, with some absent. Among about 97,000 clones, 90% to 97% were seen once, and the ten largest hold 0.3% to 0.45%. Sequencing was performed on T cells isolated from PBMCs. Receptor source: a human donor in good health. CDR3s include the opening cysteine and the closing phenylalanine or tryptophan. The D gene is left open where the match is weak. Expanded clones get a size class; other rows say once, few or many, or leave the size out.

TRBD2 | NA | TRBJ2-3 | TRBV13 | TGTGCCAGCAGCGACTCCCTAGCGGGAGGGTCAGATACGCAGTATTTT | CASSDSLAGGSDTQYF
NA | NA | TRBJ2-5 | TRBV2 | TGTGCCAGCAGTGACCCGAGGGGGCAAGAGACCCAGTACTTC | CASSDPRGQETQYF
TRBD1 | NA | TRBJ2-7 | TRBV6-1 | TGTGCCAGGGATGTCCGGGACAGGGTTTACGAGCAGTACTTC | CARDVRDRVYEQYF
NA | once | TRBJ1-1 | TRBV5-1 | TGCGCCAGCAGCTTGGATGGGACTGTCACTGAAGCTTTCTTT | CASSLDGTVTEAFF
TRBD2 | NA | TRBJ2-1 | TRBV7-7 | TGTGCTAGCAGCTCAAACCGACTAGCGAGTGAGCAGTTCTTC | CASSSNRLASEQFF
TRBD1 | NA | TRBJ1-5 | TRBV4-2 | TGTGCCAGCAGCCAAAACGACGGGACAGAGGAATATCCGCCCCAGCATTTT | CASSQNDGTEEYPPQHF
TRBD1 | NA | TRBJ2-7 | TRBV11-2 | TGTGCCAGCAGCTCCCGGGACAGCTCGCACTACGAGCAGTACTTC | CASSSRDSSHYEQYF
TRBD1 | NA | TRBJ1-5 | TRBV10-3 | TGTGCCATCAGATCCGGACAGGGGGAGGGCAATCAGCCCCAGCATTTT | CAIRSGQGEGNQPQHF
TRBD2 | NA | TRBJ2-7 | TRBV6-1 | TGTGCCAGCAGTGATAGCGGGACGTTTACCTACGAGCAGTACTTC | CASSDSGTFTYEQYF
NA | NA | TRBJ1-2 | TRBV6-6 | TGTGCCAGCAACCCTCAGGCCAAGAACTATGGCTACACCTTC | CASNPQAKNYGYTF
NA | few | TRBJ2-2 | TRBV6-6 | TGTGCCAGCAGGACTGGACAGACCGGGGAGCTGTTTTTT | CASRTGQTGELFF
TRBD2 | NA | TRBJ2-7 | TRBV19 | TGTGCCAGTAGTATAAAAGGTTTCCGGCTAGCGGGGTCCTACGAGCAGTACTTC | CASSIKGFRLAGSYEQYF
NA | NA | TRBJ2-7 | TRBV11-2 | TGTGCCAGCAGCTTAGGGATAATGGAGCGGGTCTCCTACGAGCAGTACTTC | CASSLGIMERVSYEQYF
TRBD1 | NA | TRBJ2-7 | TRBV7-9 | TGTGCCAGTGACGTTCGACAGGGATTAGGCGAGCAGTACTTC | CASDVRQGLGEQYF
NA | NA | TRBJ2-2 | TRBV12-5 | TGTGCTAGTGCCTTCCAGGGTAAGGACACCGGGGAGCTGTTTTTT | CASAFQGKDTGELFF
NA | NA | TRBJ1-2 | TRBV7-8 | TGTGCCAGCAGCTTAGAGGGAGGGACGCGCTATGGCTACACCTTC | CASSLEGGTRYGYTF
NA | NA | TRBJ2-5 | TRBV5-6 | TGTGCCAGCACCCTGGGGGCGGGATGGGGGGGCCAAGAGACCCAGTACTTC | CASTLGAGWGGQETQYF
TRBD2 | NA | TRBJ2-1 | TRBV5-6 | TGTGCCAGCAGTCCTCTAGCGGGAGACTCCAATGAGCAGTTCTTC | CASSPLAGDSNEQFF
TRBD2 | NA | TRBJ2-1 | TRBV7-9 | TGTGCCAGCAGCCCCCGCCTGCGGGGGGAGAACAATGAGCAGTTCTTC | CASSPRLRGENNEQFF
NA | NA | TRBJ2-1 | TRBV14 | TGTGCCAGCAGCCAGTTCCCTAGCAGCCATGAGCAGTTCTTC | CASSQFPSSHEQFF
TRBD1 | NA | TRBJ2-5 | TRBV28 | TGTGCCAGCAGGGGACAGGGTGCAGAGACCCAGTACTTC | CASRGQGAETQYF
TRBD1 | NA | TRBJ2-7 | TRBV9 | TGTGCCAGCAGCGTAGAGGGACAGCTTCACTACGAGCAGTACTTC | CASSVEGQLHYEQYF
TRBD1 | NA | TRBJ1-4 | TRBV7-2 | TGTGCCAGCAGTCGAACCGGGACAGTGAATGAAAAACTGTTTTTT | CASSRTGTVNEKLFF
NA | NA | TRBJ1-4 | TRBV5-5 | TGTGCCAGCAGCCTGACAGGAAACAATGAAAAACTGTTTTTT | CASSLTGNNEKLFF